This T cell receptor (beta chain) was sequenced for a study of tumor-infiltrating lymphocytes in primary liver carcinoma. Background on the study: There were roughly 3.5 to 8 million productive TCRbeta reads per sample, a yield similar across tissue types. Points from the study as a whole: Pairs of tumor regions overlapped more than tumor-adjacent and tumor-blood pairs did.

J lost 2 bases, V lost 5 bases, and 6 bases had no gene match. CDR1 is SQVTM, CDR2 ANQGSEA, per germline. This CDR3 region has 15 residues. DNA and RNA were both co-extracted from around 20-30 mg of bulk tissue that had not been sorted. This clonotype is termed large. Its target is unknown. Starting material of approximately 500 ng total RNA yielded TCR beta cDNA via a constant-region primer. The TCR beta library was amplified through three nested multiplex PCR rounds in a modified ARM-PCR procedure. With TRBV1-TRBV30 forward primers and a C-beta reverse primer, the first two PCR rounds were run for around 10 cycles each. In TCRdb, the multiplex PCR reads were re-called with MiXCR into one record per CDR3 protein. The repertoire holds tens of thousands of distinct CDR3 sequences, about 71% seen once, with around two fifths in the top ten.

The sequence came from a man in his forties or fifties with primary liver carcinoma and hepatitis B virus infection. The sample was liver tumor tissue from sampling region 4. Described subset: tumor region T4, right-lateral pole. The chain is built from TRBV29-1 and TRBJ2-3; 11 positions agree with TRBD2. In DNA, the CDR3 is TGCAGCGTTTCCGGGACTAGCGGATTCACAGATACGCAGTATTTT. Residues: CSVSGTSGFTDTQYF.